The 9 T cell receptor beta chains reported below all come from one sample, sequenced in a study of T cell repertoires in cytomegalovirus infection (dated by TCRdb to 2018 to 2020). Sequencing relied on an Illumina HiSeq 1500. The public reads were reanalyzed by TCRdb: fastp trimming at Q25, MiXCR alignment, in-frame beta chains only. Every CDR3 protein is listed once, alongside the most common genes and DNA of its rows. Across this sample there are 400,000 to 550,000 distinct CDR3 sequences, with around 11% seen only once. Of the sample, roughly 10% is held by the ten largest clones. Sequenced input: PBMCs. The receptors shown here come from a human donor in good health (CMV status not recorded). Some clones in this sample may be carry-over from other donors' samples.

This clonotype has at least ten counts. CDR3 in DNA: TGTGCCAGCAGTCTGGATCGCGAGCAGTACTTC. Residues: CASSLDREQYF. The rearrangement links TRBV28 to TRBJ2-7; D gene ambiguous. The CDR3 covers 11 residues. Germline V gene sequence: CDR1 MDHEN, CDR2 SYDVKM. Trimming pared 5 bases from V and 6 bases from J, leaving 8 bases between.

The genes are TRBV29-1 and TRBJ2-2; TRBD2 matches 8 bases. The CDR3 consists of 16 residues. V gave up 3 bases and J gave up 0 bases; unmatched junction bases: 6. Germline V gives CDR1 SQVTM, CDR2 ANQGSEA. The CDR3 DNA sequence: TGCAGCGTTGAGGGCCCTAGCGGGTCGAACACCGGGGAGCTGTTTTTT. Its protein product is CSVEGPSGSNTGELFF.

This clonotype has at least ten counts. V gene TRBV7-8 combines with J gene TRBJ2-1, with D possibly called TRBD1 or TRBD2 (6 bases each). CDR3 length: 13 residues. The V end lost 3 bases, the J end lost 14 bases, and 17 bases lay between the germline ends. Germline values: CDR1 SGHVS, CDR2 FQNEAQ. CDR3 residues: CASSFRGVGLEFF. CDR3 sequence (DNA): TGTGCCAGCAGCTTTAGGGGGGTGGGATTGGAGTTCTTC.

This clonotype was seen at least ten times. The chain employs TRBV9 and TRBJ2-1, with 7 positions matching TRBD1. Germline CDR1 reads SGDLS; CDR2 reads YYNGEE. After removal of 4 bases from V and 9 bases from J, the junction contained 16 bases not matched to a gene. The CDR3 contains 16 residues. This CDR3 reads CASSKHQGVYEGEQFF. DNA of the CDR3: TGTGCCAGCAGCAAACATCAGGGGGTCTATGAGGGTGAGCAGTTCTTC.

Only a few counts were recorded for this clonotype. The rearrangement links TRBV20-1 to TRBJ2-1, with a possible D match to TRBD1 (5 bases). The length of the CDR3 is 13 residues. Trimming took off 5 bases at V and 5 bases at J, with 13 bases between the two ends. CDR1 is DFQATT, CDR2 SNEGSKA, per germline (reference sequence). The CDR3 loop reads CSAVFRGNNEQFF. CDR3 in DNA: TGCAGTGCTGTCTTTAGGGGAAACAATGAGCAGTTCTTC.

Many counts were recorded for this clonotype. V is TRBV7-9 and J is TRBJ1-1; no definite D call. The germline V gene has CDR1 SEHNR and CDR2 FQNEAQ (reference sequence). V lost 4 bases to trimming and J lost 1 base, with 10 bases between them. The CDR3 covers 14 residues. The CDR3 sequence: CASSSHSGNTEAFF. In nucleotides, the CDR3 is TGTGCCAGCAGCTCCCACAGCGGGAACACTGAAGCTTTCTTT.

This clonotype was seen at least ten times. The chain recombines TRBV5-4 with TRBJ1-5, with TRBD1 identical over 8 bases. The V gene end was trimmed by 2 bases and the J gene end by 3 bases; junction bases not matched to a gene: 7. The CDR3 has 16 amino acids. Germline V gives CDR1 SGHNT, CDR2 YYREEE (reference sequence). The CDR3 DNA sequence: TGTGCCAGCAGCTTAAGACAGGGGATCGTCAATCAGCCCCAGCATTTT. This sequence encodes CASSLRQGIVNQPQHF.

Comments on this clonotype: Just one base apart from a much larger clone, this may be a read error. The rearrangement links TRBV27 to TRBJ2-7; 11 positions agree with TRBD1. The CDR3 spans 14 residues. Germline V gene lookup returns CDR1 MNHEY and CDR2 SMNVEV (reference sequence). The CDR3 DNA reads TGTGTCAGCAGTTTTGGGACAGGGGGTCGCGAGCAGTACTTC. This translates into CVSSFGTGGREQYF.

A few counts support this clonotype. The J gene is TRBJ2-2, the V gene TRBV19; D is possibly TRBD2 (6 bases). Germline lookup yields CDR1 LNHDA and CDR2 SQIVND (reference sequence). This CDR3 region has 16 residues. V was cut by 5 bases and J by 0 bases, with 13 bases left in between. CDR3 sequence reads: CASSPSSVANTGELFF. The CDR3 DNA follows: TGTGCCAGTAGTCCTTCTAGCGTCGCGAACACCGGGGAGCTGTTTTTT.